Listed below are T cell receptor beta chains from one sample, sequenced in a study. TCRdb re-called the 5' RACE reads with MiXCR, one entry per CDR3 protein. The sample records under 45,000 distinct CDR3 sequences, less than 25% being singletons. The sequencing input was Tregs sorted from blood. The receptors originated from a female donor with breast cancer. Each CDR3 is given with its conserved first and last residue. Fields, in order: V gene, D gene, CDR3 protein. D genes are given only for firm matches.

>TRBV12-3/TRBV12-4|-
CASSLRRQQETQYF
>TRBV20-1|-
CSARESMNTEAFF
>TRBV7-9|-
CASSLGDGYTF
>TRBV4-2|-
CASSQDTGSTDTQYF
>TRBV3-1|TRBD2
CASSQAPGLSYEQYF
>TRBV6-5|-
CASSYEGEGVYGYTF
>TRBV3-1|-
CANSQEGHKGPLHF
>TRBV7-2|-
CASSLVAEYGYTF
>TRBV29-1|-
CSVEGGLGTFHTF
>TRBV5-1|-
CASSLVPTGNTEAFF
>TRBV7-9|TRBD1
CASSLNRGGSSYNEQFF
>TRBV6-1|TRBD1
CASRGQRTEAFF
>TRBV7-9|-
CASSSTAQETQDF
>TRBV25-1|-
CASSAAYKGKLEAFF
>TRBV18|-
CASSSGRNTEAFF
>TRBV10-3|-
CAIMSTGTEAFF
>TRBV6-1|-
CASSEAAGWSQEQYF
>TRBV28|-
CASREGNYNEQFF
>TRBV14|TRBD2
CASIERLAGTDTQYF
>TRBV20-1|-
CSARDEGDGYTF
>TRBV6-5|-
CASSQNGGATEAFF
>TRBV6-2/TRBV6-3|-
CASSRRLVGQETQYF
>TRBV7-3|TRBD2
CASSLSGIRGEQFF
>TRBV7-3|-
CASSLGISAEQFF
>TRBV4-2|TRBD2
CASSQDLIVSKREYYEQYF
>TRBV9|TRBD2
CASSQTEGLASAGANVLTF
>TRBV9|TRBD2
CASSGSGGTDTQYF
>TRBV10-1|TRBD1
CASSEYRGGEQYF
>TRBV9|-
CASSAGVRSPLHF
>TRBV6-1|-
CASSDPNSYEQYF
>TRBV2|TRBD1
CASNTGTGAYGYTF
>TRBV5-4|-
CASSAVGGNGEKLFF
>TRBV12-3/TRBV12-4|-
CASSFPLIRNQETQYF
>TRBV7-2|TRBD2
CASSFRLAGHNEQYF
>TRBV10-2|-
CASRPITSNYEQYF
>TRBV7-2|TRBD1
CASSLGGTGRWETQYF
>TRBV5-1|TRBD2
CASSLARLAGGTHEQYF
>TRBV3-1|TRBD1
CASSQRDSSYEQYF
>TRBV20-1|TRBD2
CSARDKAGATGELFF
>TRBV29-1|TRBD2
CSVEDLGTSGSYEQYF
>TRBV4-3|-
CASSPGGGGLYNEQFF
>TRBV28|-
CASSLTLAGNTDTQYF
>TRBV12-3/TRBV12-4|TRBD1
CASSLMTGGYGYTF
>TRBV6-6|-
CASRPGSASGNTIYF
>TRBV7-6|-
CASSLGYSYEQYF